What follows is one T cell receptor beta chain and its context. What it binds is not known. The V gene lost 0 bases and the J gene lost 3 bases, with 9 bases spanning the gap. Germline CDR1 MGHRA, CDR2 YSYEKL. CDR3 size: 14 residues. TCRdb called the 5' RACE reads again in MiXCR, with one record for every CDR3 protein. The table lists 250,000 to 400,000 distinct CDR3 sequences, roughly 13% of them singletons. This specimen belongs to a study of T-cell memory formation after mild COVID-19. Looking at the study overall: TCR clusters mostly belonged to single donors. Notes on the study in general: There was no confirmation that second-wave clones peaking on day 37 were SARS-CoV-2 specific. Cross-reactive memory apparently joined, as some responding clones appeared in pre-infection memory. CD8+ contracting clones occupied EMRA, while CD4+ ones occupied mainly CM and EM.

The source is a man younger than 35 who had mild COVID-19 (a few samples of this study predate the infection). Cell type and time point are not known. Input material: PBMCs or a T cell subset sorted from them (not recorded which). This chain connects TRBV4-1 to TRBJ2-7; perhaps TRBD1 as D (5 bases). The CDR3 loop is CASSQELTVYEQYF. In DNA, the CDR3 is TGCGCCAGCAGCCAAGAATTGACAGTCTACGAGCAGTACTTC.